This passage covers 5 T cell receptor beta chains from one sample sequenced in a study of CD4 T cells in relation to SARS-CoV-2 and coronaviruses. No antigen is known for these receptors. Libraries were prepared by immunoSEQ multiplex PCR; TCRdb keeps only in-frame clonotypes and omits some of them. The top ten hold around 4.2% of the sample, which has under 45,000 clones, 82% seen once. The sequencing sample was made of naive CD4+ T cells from PBMCs, cultured in vitro. Subset meaning: naive CD4+ T cells isolated by negative enrichment. The receptors here all came from an adult with COVID-19.

The genes are TRBV5-1 and TRBJ1-1; D is undetermined. V lost 2 bases and J lost 0, with 8 bases in between. The CDR3 runs to 14 residues. Per germline, CDR1 SGHRS and CDR2 YFSETQ. The CDR3 region is CASSFRPLNTEAFF. CDR3 nucleotides: TGCGCCAGCAGCTTCAGGCCGCTGAACACTGAAGCTTTCTTT.

Comment on this clone: At the DNA level, this CDR3 is encoded by other sequences in the same sample as well. The chain is built from TRBV7-2 and TRBJ2-5; no reliable D call. Germline V lookup: CDR1 SGHTA, CDR2 FQGNSA. This CDR3 is built from 13 residues. V shed 3 bases and J shed 1 base, with 6 bases lying between them. In DNA form, the CDR3 reads TGTGCCAGCAGCTTGGTCTTCCAAGAGACCCAGTACTTC. Translation gives CASSLVFQETQYF.

The chain uses TRBV2 and TRBJ1-1; a weak D match, TRBD1 (6 bases). Per germline, CDR1 SNHLY and CDR2 FYNNEI. V lost 7 bases and J lost 3, with 15 bases in between. The CDR3 covers 14 residues. CDR3 in DNA: TGTGCCAGCAAAGCCCGGGGGGGCGACACTGAAGCTTTCTTT. Translated: CASKARGGDTEAFF.

The CDR3 DNA sequence: TGCGCCAGCAGCCAAGATCTTGGTGGCACTGAAGCTTTCTTT. It specifies CASSQDLGGTEAFF. The rearrangement uses TRBV4-1 and TRBJ1-1; no firm D call. Germline V gene lookup returns CDR1 MGHRA and CDR2 YSYEKL. The CDR3 loop spans 14 amino acids. Trimming took 0 bases from V and 4 from J, leaving 9 bases between them.

This clone was counted a single time. The gene calls are TRBV28 and TRBJ2-7; TRBD2 matches at 12 bases. V shed 8 bases and J 6 bases; nucleotides not matched to a gene: 8. Germline V gene sequence: CDR1 MDHEN, CDR2 SYDVKM. The CDR3 spans 14 residues. As DNA, the CDR3 is TGTGCCAGCGCTAGACTAGCGGGAGTTCCCGAGCAGTACTTC. It is translated as CASARLAGVPEQYF. The complete variable domain, with remaining parts taken from reference TRBV28 and TRBJ2-7, reads DVKVTQSSRYLVKRTGEKVFLECVQDMDHENMFWYRQDPGLGLRLIYFSYDVKMKEKGDIPEGYSVSREKKERFSLILESASTNQTSMYLCASARLAGVPEQYFGPGTRLTVT.